This TCR beta chain was sequenced for a study of shared clonotypes between healthy human individuals. Study-wide context: Three plates each covered CD4 naive and memory; CD8 naive two, CD8 memory one. General study findings and limits: Non-shared clonotypes had lower generation probabilities than those shared by all four donors. Clonotype sharing across a few donors was observed for roughly 5% of naive CD4 clonotypes. Generally, naive subsets (rather than memory subsets) showed larger estimated richness.

The method was immunoSEQ multiplex PCR; TCRdb's version includes in-frame clones alone and lacks a portion of them. The sample carries 1 million to 1.3 million clones, 70% to 80% recorded once. Germline V gives CDR1 SEHNR, CDR2 FQNEAQ (reference sequence). The junction had 17 bases not matched to a gene; V was cut back by 6 bases and J by 4 bases. The CDR3 covers 18 residues. A word on this clone: What it binds is unknown.

The chain links TRBV7-9 to TRBJ1-4; 7 bases fit TRBD1. The sequenced sample was memory CD4+ T cells from PBMCs. Subset in this sample: CD45RA-negative fraction. The receptor's source is a young man in good health. Some clones in this sample may be carry-over from other donors' samples. CDR3 residues: CASSLRDRVWGSNEKLFF. CDR3 DNA: TGTGCCAGCAGTTTGAGGGACAGAGTTTGGGGGAGTAATGAAAAACTGTTTTTT.